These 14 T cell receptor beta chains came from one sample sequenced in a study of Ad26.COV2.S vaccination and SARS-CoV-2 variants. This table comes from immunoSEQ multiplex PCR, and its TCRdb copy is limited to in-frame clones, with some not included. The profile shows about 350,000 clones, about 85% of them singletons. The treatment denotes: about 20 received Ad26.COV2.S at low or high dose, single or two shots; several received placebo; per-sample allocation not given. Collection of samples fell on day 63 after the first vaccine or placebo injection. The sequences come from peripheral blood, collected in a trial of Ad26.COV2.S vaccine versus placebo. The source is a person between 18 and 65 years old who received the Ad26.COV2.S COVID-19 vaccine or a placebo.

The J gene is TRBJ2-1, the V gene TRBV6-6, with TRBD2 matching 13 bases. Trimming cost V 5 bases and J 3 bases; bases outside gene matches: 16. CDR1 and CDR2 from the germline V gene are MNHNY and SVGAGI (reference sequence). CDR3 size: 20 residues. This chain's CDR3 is CASSPLTSGRSGVRYNEQFF. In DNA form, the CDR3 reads TGTGCCAGCAGTCCACTGACTAGCGGGAGGTCGGGTGTACGCTACAATGAGCAGTTCTTC.

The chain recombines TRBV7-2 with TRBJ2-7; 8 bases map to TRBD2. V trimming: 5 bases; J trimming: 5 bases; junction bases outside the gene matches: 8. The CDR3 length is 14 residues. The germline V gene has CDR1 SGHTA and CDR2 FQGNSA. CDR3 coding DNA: TGTGCCAGCAGCACCCTAGCGGGTCCTCACGAGCAGTACTTC. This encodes CASSTLAGPHEQYF.

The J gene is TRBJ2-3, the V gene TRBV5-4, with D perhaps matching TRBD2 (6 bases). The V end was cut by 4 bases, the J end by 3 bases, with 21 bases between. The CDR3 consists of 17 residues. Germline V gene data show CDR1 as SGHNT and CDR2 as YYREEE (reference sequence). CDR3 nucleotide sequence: TGTGCCAGCAGCCCTCATTTCGGAGGGCTGATAACAGATACGCAGTATTTT. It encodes CASSPHFGGLITDTQYF.

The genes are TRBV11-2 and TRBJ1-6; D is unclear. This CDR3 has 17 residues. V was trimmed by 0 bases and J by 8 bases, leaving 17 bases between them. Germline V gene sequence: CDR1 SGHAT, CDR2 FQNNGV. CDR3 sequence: CASSLESGGQFHSPLHF. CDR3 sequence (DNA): TGTGCCAGCAGCTTAGAATCGGGTGGTCAGTTTCATTCACCCCTCCACTTT.

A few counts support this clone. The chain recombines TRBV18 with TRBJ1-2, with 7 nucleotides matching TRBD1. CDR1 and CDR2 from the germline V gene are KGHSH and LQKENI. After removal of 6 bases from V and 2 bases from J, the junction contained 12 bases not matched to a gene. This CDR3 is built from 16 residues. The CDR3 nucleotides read TGTGCCAGCTCCCCGGCTGAAGGGGGCTCGAACTATGGCTACACCTTC. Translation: CASSPAEGGSNYGYTF. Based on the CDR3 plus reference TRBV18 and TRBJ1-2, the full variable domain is NAGVMQNPRHLVRRRGQEARLRCSPMKGHSHVYWYRQLPEEGLKFMVYLQKENIIDESGMPKERFSAEFPKEGPSILRIQQVVRGDSAAYFCASSPAEGGSNYGYTFGSGTRLTVV.

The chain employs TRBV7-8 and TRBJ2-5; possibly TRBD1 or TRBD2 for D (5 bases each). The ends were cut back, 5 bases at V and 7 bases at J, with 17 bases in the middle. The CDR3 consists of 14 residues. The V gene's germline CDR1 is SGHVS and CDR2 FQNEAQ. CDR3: CASSAWGSEGTQYF. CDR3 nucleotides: TGTGCCAGCAGCGCGTGGGGGAGTGAAGGGACCCAGTACTTC.

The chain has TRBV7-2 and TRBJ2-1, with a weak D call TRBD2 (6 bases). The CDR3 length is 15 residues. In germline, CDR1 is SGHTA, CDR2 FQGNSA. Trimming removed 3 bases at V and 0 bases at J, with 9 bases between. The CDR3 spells CASSLQLASYNEQFF. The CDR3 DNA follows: TGTGCCAGCAGCTTGCAACTAGCCTCCTACAATGAGCAGTTCTTC.

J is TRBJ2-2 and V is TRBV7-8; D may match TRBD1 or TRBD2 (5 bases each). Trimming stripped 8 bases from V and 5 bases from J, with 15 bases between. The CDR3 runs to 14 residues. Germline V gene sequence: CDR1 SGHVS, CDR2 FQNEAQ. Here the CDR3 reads CASAVGEWTGELFF. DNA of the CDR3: TGTGCCAGCGCGGTGGGGGAGTGGACCGGGGAGCTGTTTTTT. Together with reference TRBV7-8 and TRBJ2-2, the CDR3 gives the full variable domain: GAGVSQSPRYKVAKRGQDVALRCDPISGHVSLFWYQQALGQGPEFLTYFQNEAQLDKSGLPSDRFFAERPEGSVSTLKIQRTQQEDSAVYLCASAVGEWTGELFFGEGSRLTVL.

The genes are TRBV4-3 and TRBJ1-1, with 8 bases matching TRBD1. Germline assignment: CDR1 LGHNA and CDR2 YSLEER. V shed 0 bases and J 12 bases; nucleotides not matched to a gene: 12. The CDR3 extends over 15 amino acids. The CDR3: CASSQDPGRTGRPFF. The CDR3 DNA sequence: TGCGCCAGCAGCCAAGACCCGGGCAGGACAGGGCGGCCTTTCTTT.

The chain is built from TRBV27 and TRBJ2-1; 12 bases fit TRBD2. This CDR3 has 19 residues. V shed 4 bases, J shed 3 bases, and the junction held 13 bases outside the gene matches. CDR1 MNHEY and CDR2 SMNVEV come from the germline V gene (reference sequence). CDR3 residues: CASSSITSTSGRNYNEQFF. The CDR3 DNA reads TGTGCCAGCAGTTCCATAACCTCGACTAGCGGGAGAAACTACAATGAGCAGTTCTTC.

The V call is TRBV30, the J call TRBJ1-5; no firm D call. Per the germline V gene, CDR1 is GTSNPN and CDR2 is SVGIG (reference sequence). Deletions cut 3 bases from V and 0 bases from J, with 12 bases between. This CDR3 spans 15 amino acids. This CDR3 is CAWSAAVFSNQPQHF. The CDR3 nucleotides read TGTGCCTGGAGCGCGGCGGTCTTTAGCAATCAGCCCCAGCATTTT.

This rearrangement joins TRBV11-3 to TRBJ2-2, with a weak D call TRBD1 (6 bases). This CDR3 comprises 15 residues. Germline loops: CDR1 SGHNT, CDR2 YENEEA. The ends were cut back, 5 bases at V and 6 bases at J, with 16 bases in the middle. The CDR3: CASSPRQGKSGELFF. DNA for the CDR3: TGTGCCAGCAGCCCTAGGCAGGGGAAGTCCGGGGAGCTGTTTTTT. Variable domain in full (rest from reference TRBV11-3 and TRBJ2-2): EAGVVQSPRYKIIEKKQPVAFWCNPISGHNTLYWYLQNLGQGPELLIRYENEEAVDDSQLPKDRFSAERLKGVDSTLKIQPAELGDSAVYLCASSPRQGKSGELFFGEGSRLTVL.

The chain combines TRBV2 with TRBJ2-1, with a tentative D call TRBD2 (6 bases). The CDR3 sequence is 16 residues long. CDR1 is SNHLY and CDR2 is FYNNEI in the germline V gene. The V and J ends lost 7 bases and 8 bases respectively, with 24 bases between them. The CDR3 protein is CASTRERAPGGDEQFF. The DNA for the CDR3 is TGTGCCAGCACTCGGGAAAGGGCGCCTGGAGGGGATGAGCAGTTCTTC.

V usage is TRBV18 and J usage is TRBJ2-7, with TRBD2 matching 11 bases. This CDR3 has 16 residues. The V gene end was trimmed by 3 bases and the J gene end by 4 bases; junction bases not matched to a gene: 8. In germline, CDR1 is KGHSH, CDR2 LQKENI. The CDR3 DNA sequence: TGTGCCAGCTCACCCATAGCGGGAGGGCCTCCATACGAGCAGTACTTC. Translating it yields CASSPIAGGPPYEQYF.